The 3 T cell receptor beta chains presented below share a single source sample, sequenced in a study of cytomegalovirus exposure and HLA in healthy donors. PCR employed 60 Vbeta and 13 Jbeta primers. The method was immunoSEQ multiplex PCR; TCRdb's version includes in-frame clones alone and lacks a portion of them. The sample carries roughly 100,000 clones, more than 75% recorded once. Sequenced input: PBMCs. The receptors were sampled from a young woman in good health and CMV-seropositive.

The V and J genes are TRBV6-5 and TRBJ2-4; 11 bases fit TRBD2. The germline CDR1 and CDR2 sequences are MNHEY and SVGAGI. The CDR3 consists of 15 residues. V dropped 0 bases and J dropped 6; count of bases not matched to a gene: 1. CDR3 protein: CASSYSGTSGNIQYF. DNA for the CDR3: TGTGCCAGCAGTTACTCGGGGACTAGCGGAAACATTCAGTACTTC.

The V call is TRBV7-2, the J call TRBJ2-1; 8 bases are shared with TRBD2. The junction had 13 bases not matched to a gene; V was cut back by 5 bases and J by 1 base. This CDR3 contains 18 residues. The V gene's germline CDR1 is SGHTA and CDR2 FQGNSA. The CDR3 nucleotides read TGTGCCAGCAGCCTTAGACCGGCTAGCGGGTATTCCTACAATGAGCAGTTCTTC. It translates to CASSLRPASGYSYNEQFF.

The chain is built from TRBV7-2 and TRBJ2-3, with 14 bases lining up with TRBD2. CDR1 is SGHTA, CDR2 FQGNSA, per germline. With V trimmed by 5 bases and J by 9 bases, 7 bases remained unmatched. This CDR3 has 15 residues. CDR3 nucleotides: TGTGCCAGCAGCCAGGGACTAGCGGGGGTAGGGACGCAGTATTTT. Translation: CASSQGLAGVGTQYF.